The 9 T cell receptor beta chains presented below share a single source sample, sequenced in a study of control samples from healthy donors and cancer patients (dated by TCRdb to 2019 to 2021). Libraries were constructed by the immunoSEQ multiplex PCR assay. Sourced from immuneACCESS, this table was stored by TCRdb with only in-frame sequences that have V and J called. A share of the clones is absent; for the studies checked, an unresolved V gene accounts for under half, and the remainder has no known explanation. Counted in this sample were about 130,000 clones; 90% of them appeared once. 2% to 3% of the sample is held by the ten biggest clonotypes. Sample: blood. Receptor source: a man between 35 and 55 years old in good health.

The chain uses TRBV27 and TRBJ1-4, with D tentatively TRBD1 (6 bases). From germline, CDR1 is MNHEY and CDR2 SMNVEV (reference sequence). The V gene lost 0 bases and the J gene lost 7 bases, with 12 bases spanning the gap. CDR3 length equals 15 residues. The CDR3 region is CASSLSRGVGEKLFF. CDR3 in DNA: TGTGCCAGCAGTTTATCAAGGGGGGTAGGTGAAAAACTGTTTTTT.

The chain recombines TRBV7-9 with TRBJ2-2; 7 bases agree with TRBD1. This CDR3 region has 16 residues. V shed 1 base and J 7 bases; nucleotides not matched to a gene: 9. The V gene's germline CDR1 is SEHNR and CDR2 FQNEAQ (reference sequence). DNA for the CDR3: TGTGCCAGCAGCTTAGATCCTAAAGGGGGCAACGGGGAGCTGTTTTTT. This encodes CASSLDPKGGNGELFF.

This clone was seen a single time. J is TRBJ2-7 and V is TRBV15; 9 bases map to TRBD1. After removal of 5 bases from V and 5 bases from J, the junction contained 4 bases not matched to a gene. The CDR3 loop spans 13 amino acids. Looked up from germline, CDR1 is LNHNV and CDR2 is YYDKDF (reference sequence). CDR3 nucleotides: TGTGCCACCAGCCCGGGACAGGGCCACGAGCAGTACTTC. Translation gives CATSPGQGHEQYF.

The chain combines TRBV7-9 with TRBJ2-5; the match to TRBD2 covers 9 bases. The ends lost 8 bases at V and 2 bases at J; junction bases unmatched: 12. This CDR3 is built from 16 residues. Germline CDR1 reads SEHNR; CDR2 reads FQNEAQ (reference sequence). CDR3 protein: CASCQAGGSIQETQYF. In DNA, the CDR3 is TGTGCCAGCTGTCAAGCGGGGGGCTCAATTCAAGAGACCCAGTACTTC.

The V gene is TRBV6-7, the J gene TRBJ1-2, with no clear D. TRBV6-7 qualifies as an ORF whose function is uncertain. CDR3 size: 13 residues. Trimming removed 6 bases at V and 8 bases at J, with 16 bases between. The CDR3 coding sequence is TGTGCCAGCAGGAAGCCTGGTATCTGGGGCTACACCTTC. Its protein product is CASRKPGIWGYTF.

DNA for the CDR3: TGTGCCAGTGGGACAGGGGGCATAACACCCCTCCACTTT. As protein: CASGTGGITPLHF. This sequence joins TRBV5-6 and TRBJ1-6; TRBD1 aligns across 12 bases. J lost 11 bases, V lost 8 bases, and 5 bases had no gene match. Germline lookup yields CDR1 SGHDT and CDR2 YYEEEE. The length of the CDR3 is 13 residues.

This chain connects TRBV3-1 (or the pseudogene TRBV3-2) to TRBJ1-5; weak D call: TRBD1 (6 bases). The CDR3 is 14 amino acids. From germline, CDR1 is LGHDT and CDR2 YNNKEL (reference sequence). V lost 4 bases, J lost 3 bases, and 10 bases lay in between. The CDR3 spells CASSLGGLNQPQHF. CDR3 nucleotide sequence: TGTGCCAGCAGCCTGGGGGGCCTCAATCAGCCCCAGCATTTT.

This clone was detected a few times. J is TRBJ1-1 and V is TRBV5-6, with D unclear. Trimming stripped 3 bases from V and 0 bases from J, with 12 bases between. Germline V lookup: CDR1 SGHDT, CDR2 YYEEEE. This CDR3 has 15 amino acids. The CDR3 is CASSSRTNLNTEAFF. CDR3 bases: TGTGCCAGCAGCTCACGGACGAACTTGAACACTGAAGCTTTCTTT.

The chain combines TRBV28 with TRBJ1-2; TRBD1 might be the D (5 bases). The germline V gene encodes CDR1 MDHEN and CDR2 SYDVKM. The CDR3 totals 16 residues. The ends were cut back, 7 bases at V and 0 bases at J, with 18 bases in the middle. CDR3 protein: CASISGGADSNYGYTF. CDR3 coding DNA: TGTGCCAGCATTTCCGGAGGGGCAGACTCTAACTATGGCTACACCTTC.